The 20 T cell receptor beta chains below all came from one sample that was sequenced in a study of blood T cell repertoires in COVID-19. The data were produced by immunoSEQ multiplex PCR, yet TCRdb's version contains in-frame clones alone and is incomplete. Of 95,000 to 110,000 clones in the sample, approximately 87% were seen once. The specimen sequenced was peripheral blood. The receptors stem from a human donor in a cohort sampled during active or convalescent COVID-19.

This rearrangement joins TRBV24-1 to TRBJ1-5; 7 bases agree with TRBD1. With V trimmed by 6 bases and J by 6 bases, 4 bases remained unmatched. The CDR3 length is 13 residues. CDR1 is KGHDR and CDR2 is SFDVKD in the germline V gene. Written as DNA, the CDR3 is TGTGCCACCAGTACAGGGGTAGGTCAGCCCCAGCATTTT. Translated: CATSTGVGQPQHF.

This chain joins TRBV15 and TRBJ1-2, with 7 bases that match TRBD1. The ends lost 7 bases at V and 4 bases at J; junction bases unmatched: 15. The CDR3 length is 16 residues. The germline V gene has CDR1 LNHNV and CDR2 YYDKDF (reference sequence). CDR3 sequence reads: CATNRQGGGDGYGYTF. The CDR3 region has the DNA TGTGCCACCAACAGGCAGGGGGGTGGTGACGGCTATGGCTACACCTTC.

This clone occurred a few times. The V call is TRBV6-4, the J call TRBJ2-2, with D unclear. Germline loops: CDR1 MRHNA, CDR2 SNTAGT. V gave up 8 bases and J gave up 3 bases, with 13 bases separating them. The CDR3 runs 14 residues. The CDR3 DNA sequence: TGTGCCAGCCAGCTTAGCTACCACACCGGGGAGCTGTTTTTT. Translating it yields CASQLSYHTGELFF.

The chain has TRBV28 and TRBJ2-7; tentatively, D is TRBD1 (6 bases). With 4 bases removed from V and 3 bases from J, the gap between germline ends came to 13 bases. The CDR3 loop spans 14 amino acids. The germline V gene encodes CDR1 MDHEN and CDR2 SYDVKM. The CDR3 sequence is CASSSFGTFYEQYF. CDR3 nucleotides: TGTGCCAGCAGTTCTTTCGGGACATTCTACGAGCAGTACTTC.

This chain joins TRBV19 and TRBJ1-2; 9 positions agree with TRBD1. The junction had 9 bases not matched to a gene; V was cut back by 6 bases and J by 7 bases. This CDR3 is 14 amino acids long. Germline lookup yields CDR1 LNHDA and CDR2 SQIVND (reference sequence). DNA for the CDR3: TGTGCCAGTAGACTACAGGGACAGGGTGGTGGCTACACCTTC. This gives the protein CASRLQGQGGGYTF. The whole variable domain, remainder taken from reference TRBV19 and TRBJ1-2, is DGGITQSPKYLFRKEGQNVTLSCEQNLNHDAMYWYRQDPGQGLRLIYYSQIVNDFQKGDIAEGYSVSREKKESFPLTVTSAQKNPTAFYLCASRLQGQGGGYTFGSGTRLTVV.

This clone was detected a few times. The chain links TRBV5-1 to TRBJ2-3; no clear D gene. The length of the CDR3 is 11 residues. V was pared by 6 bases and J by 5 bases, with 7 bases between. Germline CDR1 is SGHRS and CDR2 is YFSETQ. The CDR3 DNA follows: TGCGCCAGCAAACAATTAGATACGCAGTATTTT. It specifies CASKQLDTQYF.

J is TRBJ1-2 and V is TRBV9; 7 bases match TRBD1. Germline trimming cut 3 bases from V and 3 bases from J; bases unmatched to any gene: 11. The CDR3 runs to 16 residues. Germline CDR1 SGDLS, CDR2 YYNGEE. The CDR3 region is CASSARQGPKDYGYTF. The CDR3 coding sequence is TGTGCCAGCAGCGCCCGACAGGGCCCTAAAGACTATGGCTACACCTTC.

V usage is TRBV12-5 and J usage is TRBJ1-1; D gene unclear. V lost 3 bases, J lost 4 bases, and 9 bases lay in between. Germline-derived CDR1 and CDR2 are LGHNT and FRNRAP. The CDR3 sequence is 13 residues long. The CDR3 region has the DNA TGTGCTAGTGGTTTCGGGAGCATCACTGAAGCTTTCTTT. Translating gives CASGFGSITEAFF.

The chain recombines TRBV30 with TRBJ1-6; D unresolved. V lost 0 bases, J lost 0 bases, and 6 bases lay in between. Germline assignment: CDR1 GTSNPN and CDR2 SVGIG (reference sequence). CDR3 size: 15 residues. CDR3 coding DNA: TGTGCCTGGAGTGTTGGGAGCTCCTATAATTCACCCCTCCACTTT. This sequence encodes CAWSVGSSYNSPLHF.

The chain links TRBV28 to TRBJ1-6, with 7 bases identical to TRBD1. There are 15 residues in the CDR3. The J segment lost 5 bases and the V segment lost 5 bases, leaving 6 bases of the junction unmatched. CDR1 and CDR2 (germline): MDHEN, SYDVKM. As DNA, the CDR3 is TGTGCCAGCAGTCCTGAGACAGGGAATAATTCACCCCTCCACTTT. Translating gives CASSPETGNNSPLHF.

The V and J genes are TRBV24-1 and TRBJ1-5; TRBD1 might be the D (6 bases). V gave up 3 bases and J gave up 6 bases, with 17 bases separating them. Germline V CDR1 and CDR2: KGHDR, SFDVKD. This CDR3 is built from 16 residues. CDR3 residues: CATSDPRGAGGQPQHF. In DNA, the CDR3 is TGTGCCACCAGTGATCCCAGGGGTGCGGGGGGTCAGCCCCAGCATTTT.

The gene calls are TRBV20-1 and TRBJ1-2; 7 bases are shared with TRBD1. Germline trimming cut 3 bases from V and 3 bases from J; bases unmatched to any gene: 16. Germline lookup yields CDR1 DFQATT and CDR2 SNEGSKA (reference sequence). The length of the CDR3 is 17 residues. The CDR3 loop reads CSASSRDRVQGDYGYTF. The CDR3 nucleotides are TGCAGTGCTAGTAGCCGCGACAGGGTGCAGGGGGACTATGGCTACACCTTC.

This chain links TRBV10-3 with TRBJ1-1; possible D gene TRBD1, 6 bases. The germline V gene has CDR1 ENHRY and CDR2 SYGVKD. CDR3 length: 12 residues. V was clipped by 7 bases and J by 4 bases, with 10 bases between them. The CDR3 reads CAIKGDGTEAFF. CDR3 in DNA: TGTGCCATCAAGGGGGACGGCACTGAAGCTTTCTTT.

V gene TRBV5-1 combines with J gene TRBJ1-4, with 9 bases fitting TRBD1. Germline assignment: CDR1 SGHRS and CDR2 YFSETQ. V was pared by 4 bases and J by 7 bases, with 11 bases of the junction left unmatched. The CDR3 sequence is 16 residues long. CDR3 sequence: CASSTRQGGPVEKLFF. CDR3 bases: TGCGCCAGCAGCACCCGACAGGGGGGACCCGTTGAAAAACTGTTTTTT.

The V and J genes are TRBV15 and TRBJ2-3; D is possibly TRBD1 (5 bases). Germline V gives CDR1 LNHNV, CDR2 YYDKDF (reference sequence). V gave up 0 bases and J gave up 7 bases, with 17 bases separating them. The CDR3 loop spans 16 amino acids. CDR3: CATSRDPGKRWNTQYF. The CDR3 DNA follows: TGTGCCACCAGCAGAGATCCAGGGAAGAGATGGAATACGCAGTATTTT.

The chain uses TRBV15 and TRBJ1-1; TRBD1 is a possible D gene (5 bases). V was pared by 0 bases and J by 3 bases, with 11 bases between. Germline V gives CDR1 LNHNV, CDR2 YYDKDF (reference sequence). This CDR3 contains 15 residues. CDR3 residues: CATSRDWGTYTEAFF. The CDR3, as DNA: TGTGCCACCAGCAGAGATTGGGGGACTTACACTGAAGCTTTCTTT.

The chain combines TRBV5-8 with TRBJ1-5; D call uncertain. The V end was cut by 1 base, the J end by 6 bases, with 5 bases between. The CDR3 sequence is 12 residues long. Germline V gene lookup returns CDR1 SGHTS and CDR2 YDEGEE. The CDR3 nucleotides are TGTGCCAGCAGCTTGTACGGTCAGCCCCAGCATTTT. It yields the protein CASSLYGQPQHF.

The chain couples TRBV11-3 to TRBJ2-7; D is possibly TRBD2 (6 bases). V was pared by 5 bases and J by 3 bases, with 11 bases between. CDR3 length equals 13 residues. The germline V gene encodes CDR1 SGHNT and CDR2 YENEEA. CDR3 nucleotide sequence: TGTGCCAGCAGCCTTCCGGGGGACTACGAGCAGTACTTC. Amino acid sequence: CASSLPGDYEQYF.

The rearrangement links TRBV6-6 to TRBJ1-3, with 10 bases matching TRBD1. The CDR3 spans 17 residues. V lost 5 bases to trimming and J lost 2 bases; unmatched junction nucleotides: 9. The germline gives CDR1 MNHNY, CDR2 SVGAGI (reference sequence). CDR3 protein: CASSPTRDRGTGNTIYF. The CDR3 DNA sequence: TGTGCCAGCAGTCCCACCCGGGACAGGGGAACTGGAAACACCATATATTTT.

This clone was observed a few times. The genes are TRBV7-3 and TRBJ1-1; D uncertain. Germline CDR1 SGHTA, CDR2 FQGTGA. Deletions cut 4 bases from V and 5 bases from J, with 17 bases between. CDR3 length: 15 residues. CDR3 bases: TGTGCCAGCAGCTCAAAGGGAGGGTTTGCTACTGAAGCTTTCTTT. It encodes CASSSKGGFATEAFF.